These 21 T cell receptor beta chains originate from one sample sequenced in a study of shared clonotypes between healthy human individuals. Sequencing used immunoSEQ multiplex PCR; TCRdb keeps in-frame clones, though not all of them. The table shows some 2.4 million clones, with 80% to 95% occurring only once. The sequenced sample was naive CD4+ T cells from PBMCs. The subset is: CD45RA+ positively selected. The receptors were gathered from a man younger than 35 in good health. Some clones in this sample may be carry-over from other donors' samples.

Turning to this clone: Other DNA variants within this sample encode the same CDR3. The chain recombines TRBV28 with TRBJ1-1; D is ambiguous. V lost 2 bases, J lost 0 bases, and 10 bases lay in between. From germline, CDR1 is MDHEN and CDR2 SYDVKM. The CDR3 extends over 15 amino acids. The chain's CDR3 is CASSLGRGMNTEAFF. The DNA for the CDR3 is TGTGCCAGCAGTTTAGGTAGAGGGATGAACACTGAAGCTTTCTTT.

This clone was observed a few times. The genes are TRBV28 and TRBJ2-7; TRBD1 matches at 8 bases. V gave up 10 bases and J gave up 5 bases; unmatched junction bases: 7. Germline CDR1 reads MDHEN; CDR2 reads SYDVKM. The CDR3 is 12 residues long. CDR3 nucleotide sequence: TGTGCCACCTCGACAGGGGACCACGAGCAGTACTTC. Translation: CATSTGDHEQYF.

The chain uses TRBV29-1 and TRBJ1-2; 7 positions agree with TRBD1. Germline V gene data show CDR1 as SQVTM and CDR2 as ANQGSEA. The CDR3 covers 13 residues. Trimming removed 3 bases from V and 4 bases from J; junction bases left unmatched: 5. Written as DNA, the CDR3 is TGCAGCGTTGATAAGGACAGGCTCTATGGCTACACCTTC. Amino acids: CSVDKDRLYGYTF.

The rearrangement joins TRBV5-4 to TRBJ2-2, with D unclear. V gave up 0 bases and J gave up 4 bases, with 13 bases separating them. This CDR3 is 16 amino acids long. Germline V gene data show CDR1 as SGHNT and CDR2 as YYREEE (reference sequence). As DNA, the CDR3 is TGTGCCAGCAGCTTGGGATTAGGGCTGGGCACCGGGGAGCTGTTTTTT. Translation: CASSLGLGLGTGELFF.

The chain links TRBV28 to TRBJ2-7; 12 nucleotides align to TRBD2. The germline V gene has CDR1 MDHEN and CDR2 SYDVKM. The CDR3 is 16 amino acids. Trimming took 6 bases from V and 2 from J; bases not matched to a gene: 8. The CDR3 DNA reads TGTGCCAGCAGAACCCCCCTAGCGGGAGGGCCCTACGAGCAGTACTTC. It encodes CASRTPLAGGPYEQYF.

J is TRBJ2-7 and V is TRBV5-1; TRBD2 is a possible D gene (6 bases). The V end lost 5 bases, the J end lost 6 bases, and 21 bases lay between the germline ends. Germline V gene data show CDR1 as SGHRS and CDR2 as YFSETQ. The CDR3 is 15 amino acids. The CDR3 loop is CASRGSTGTSGEQYF. In DNA, the CDR3 is TGCGCCAGCAGGGGGTCGACCGGGACTTCAGGCGAGCAGTACTTC.

This chain uses TRBV5-4 with TRBJ1-1; 8 bases agree with TRBD1. The CDR3 length is 14 residues. Losses at the gene ends were 1 base for V and 6 bases for J; bases not matched to a gene: 5. Germline V gene sequence: CDR1 SGHNT, CDR2 YYREEE (reference sequence). The CDR3 here is CASSLRQGASEAFF. For the CDR3, the DNA is TGTGCCAGCAGCTTGCGGCAGGGGGCTTCTGAAGCTTTCTTT.

The rearrangement links TRBV7-2 to TRBJ2-2; D unclear. The CDR3 is 16 residues long. Germline lookup yields CDR1 SGHTA and CDR2 FQGNSA. Deletions cut 2 bases from V and 8 bases from J, with 18 bases between. This CDR3 is CASSLFDSVGLGELFF. In nucleotides, the CDR3 is TGTGCCAGCAGCTTATTTGATTCTGTAGGGCTGGGGGAGCTGTTTTTT.

The V call is TRBV9, the J call TRBJ2-5; 8 nucleotides match TRBD1. J lost 5 bases, V lost 6 bases, and 9 bases had no gene match. Germline V gene data show CDR1 as SGDLS and CDR2 as YYNGEE. The CDR3 covers 14 residues. The CDR3 DNA sequence: TGTGCCAGCACTCGGACAGGGACGGGGGAGACCCAGTACTTC. Its protein is CASTRTGTGETQYF.

Note on this clone: Other nucleotide sequences in the sample specify the same CDR3. The chain joins TRBV28 to TRBJ1-5, with a tentative D call TRBD1 (6 bases). Germline V gives CDR1 MDHEN, CDR2 SYDVKM. The CDR3 sequence is 15 residues long. Trimming stripped 5 bases from V and 2 bases from J, with 13 bases between. As DNA, the CDR3 is TGTGCCAGCAGTCTCTCAGGGGCGGGCAATCAGCCCCAGCATTTT. Amino acids: CASSLSGAGNQPQHF.

This sequence joins TRBV5-1 and TRBJ2-7; either TRBD1 or TRBD2 may supply D (5 bases each). In germline, CDR1 is SGHRS, CDR2 YFSETQ. The V end lost 1 base, the J end lost 0 bases, and 11 bases lay between the germline ends. This CDR3 contains 15 residues. The chain's CDR3 is CASSLWGRHSYEQYF. CDR3 coding DNA: TGCGCCAGCAGCTTGTGGGGACGGCACTCCTACGAGCAGTACTTC.

As concerns this clone: The identical CDR3 is also encoded by other nucleotide sequences in the sample. The chain links TRBV6-1 to TRBJ1-2, with D possibly matching TRBD1 (5 bases). Trimming left V 4 bases short and J 5 bases short, with 11 bases between. Germline CDR1 MNHNS, CDR2 SASEGT. The CDR3 consists of 13 residues. The DNA for the CDR3 is TGTGCCAGCAGTGTCGGGGGGGGATATGGCTACACCTTC. Residues: CASSVGGGYGYTF.

The chain couples TRBV5-1 to TRBJ2-1, with 10 bases aligning to TRBD2. V shed 0 bases and J 3 bases; nucleotides not matched to a gene: 27. Per germline, CDR1 SGHRS and CDR2 YFSETQ. The CDR3 spans 24 residues. The CDR3: CASSLGTFFTGPRGTSGDYNEQFF. As DNA, the CDR3 is TGCGCCAGCAGCTTGGGTACTTTTTTTACAGGGCCCAGGGGAACTAGCGGGGACTACAATGAGCAGTTCTTC.

The V and J genes are TRBV5-1 and TRBJ2-6; the D gene is possibly TRBD1 (6 bases). The V and J ends lost 5 bases and 1 base respectively, with 13 bases between them. CDR3 length: 16 amino acids. Germline-derived CDR1 and CDR2 are SGHRS and YFSETQ. The CDR3 is CASSTNRASGANVLTF. The CDR3 DNA reads TGCGCCAGCAGTACGAACAGGGCTTCTGGGGCCAACGTCCTGACTTTC.

This clone has only a few counts. This chain connects TRBV28 to TRBJ1-1; D is unresolved. CDR3 length: 15 amino acids. V lost 4 bases to trimming and J lost 5 bases, with 17 bases between them. The germline V gene encodes CDR1 MDHEN and CDR2 SYDVKM. This CDR3 reads CASSSPGAGRTEAFF. The CDR3 DNA follows: TGTGCCAGCAGTTCACCAGGTGCCGGTAGGACTGAAGCTTTCTTT.

V usage is TRBV7-6 and J usage is TRBJ1-4; 11 nucleotides match TRBD1. J gave up 8 bases and V 6 bases, and 8 bases lay outside the gene matches. Germline loops: CDR1 SGHVS, CDR2 FNYEAQ. The CDR3 runs to 15 residues. Here the CDR3 reads CASRIGQGAGEKLFF. The CDR3 nucleotides read TGTGCCAGCAGGATAGGACAGGGGGCTGGCGAAAAACTGTTTTTT. The full variable domain, in which reference TRBV7-6 and TRBJ1-4 provide the parts outside the CDR3, is GAGVSQSPRYKVTKRGQDVALRCDPISGHVSLYWYRQALGQGPEFLTYFNYEAQQDKSGLPNDRFSAERPEGSISTLTIQRTEQRDSAMYRCASRIGQGAGEKLFFGSGTQLSVL.

This clone was recorded only once. V gene TRBV7-2 combines with J gene TRBJ2-7, with D possibly TRBD2 on 6 matching bases. V gave up 5 bases and J gave up 1 base, with 12 bases separating them. This CDR3 comprises 14 residues. Germline V gene sequence: CDR1 SGHTA, CDR2 FQGNSA. Here the CDR3 DNA reads TGTGCCAGCAGCGTCGGACTAAGTTCCTACGAGCAGTACTTC. This translates into CASSVGLSSYEQYF.

DNA for the CDR3: TGTGCCAGCAGTCGCGATGGGCTGGCCTACAATGAGCAGTTCTTC. Its protein is CASSRDGLAYNEQFF. The V and J genes are TRBV27 and TRBJ2-1; no clear D. V dropped 5 bases and J dropped 2 bases, with 13 bases sitting between them. This CDR3 spans 15 amino acids. CDR1 is MNHEY and CDR2 is SMNVEV in the germline V gene (reference sequence).

This chain joins TRBV18 and TRBJ1-2, with 8 bases fitting TRBD1. Germline V gene sequence: CDR1 KGHSH, CDR2 LQKENI. The J segment lost 7 bases and the V segment lost 3 bases, leaving 13 bases of the junction unmatched. The CDR3 totals 16 residues. The CDR3 region is CASSPVLTGEASGYTF. In DNA, the CDR3 is TGTGCCAGCTCACCCGTACTGACAGGGGAGGCTTCTGGCTACACCTTC.

J is TRBJ2-3 and V is TRBV30; D ambiguous. The V and J ends lost 2 bases and 4 bases respectively, with 16 bases between them. Germline V gene lookup returns CDR1 GTSNPN and CDR2 SVGIG (reference sequence). The CDR3 contains 15 residues. CDR3 protein: CAWSKEFRSADTQYF. The CDR3 DNA is TGTGCCTGGAGTAAGGAGTTCAGGAGCGCAGATACGCAGTATTTT.

The chain recombines TRBV6-1 with TRBJ2-3; TRBD2 is a possible D gene (6 bases). The germline V gene encodes CDR1 MNHNS and CDR2 SASEGT. This CDR3 region has 14 residues. Trimming cost V 2 bases and J 7 bases, with 13 bases left between them. This chain's CDR3 is CASSERVEGNTQYF. In nucleotides, the CDR3 is TGTGCCAGCAGTGAAAGGGTGGAGGGTAATACGCAGTATTTT.